A single T cell receptor (beta chain) is shown here with its context. Its antigen is unknown. The data stem from a study of graft-versus-host responses after intestinal transplantation. At the level of the study: Recipients had multivisceral, liver-intestinal, or isolated intestinal transplants.

The CDR3 spans 16 residues. With V trimmed by 3 bases and J by 0 bases, 5 bases remained unmatched. Germline CDR1 reads KGHSH; CDR2 reads LQKENI. Clones were read by immunoSEQ multiplex PCR, and TCRdb kept only the in-frame ones, dropping some. The sample carries over 100,000 clones, roughly 91% recorded once. Study conclusions and caveats: Graft-donor T cell macrochimerism in patients accompanied high graft-versus-host to host-versus-graft clonal ratios in allografts.

The J gene is TRBJ1-3, the V gene TRBV18; 7 bases match TRBD1. The sample here was unstimulated CD4+ T cells sorted from spleen or lymph node cells, taken before intestinal transplant. The TCR originated in a human donor who received an intestinal transplant. The CDR3 region has the DNA TGTGCCAGCTCACCCCGAAGGGACAGCTCTGGAAACACCATATATTTT. This encodes CASSPRRDSSGNTIYF.